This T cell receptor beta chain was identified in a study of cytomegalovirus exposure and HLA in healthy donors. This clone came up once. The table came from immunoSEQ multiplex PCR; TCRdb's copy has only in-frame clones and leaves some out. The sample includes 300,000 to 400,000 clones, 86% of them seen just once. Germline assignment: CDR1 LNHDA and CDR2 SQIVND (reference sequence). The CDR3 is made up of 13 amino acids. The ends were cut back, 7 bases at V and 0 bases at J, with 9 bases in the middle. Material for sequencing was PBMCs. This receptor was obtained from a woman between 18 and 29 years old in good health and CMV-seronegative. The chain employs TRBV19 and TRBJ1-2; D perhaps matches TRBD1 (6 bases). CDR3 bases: TGTGCCAGTAAGGACAGACCTAACTATGGCTACACCTTC. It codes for CASKDRPNYGYTF.